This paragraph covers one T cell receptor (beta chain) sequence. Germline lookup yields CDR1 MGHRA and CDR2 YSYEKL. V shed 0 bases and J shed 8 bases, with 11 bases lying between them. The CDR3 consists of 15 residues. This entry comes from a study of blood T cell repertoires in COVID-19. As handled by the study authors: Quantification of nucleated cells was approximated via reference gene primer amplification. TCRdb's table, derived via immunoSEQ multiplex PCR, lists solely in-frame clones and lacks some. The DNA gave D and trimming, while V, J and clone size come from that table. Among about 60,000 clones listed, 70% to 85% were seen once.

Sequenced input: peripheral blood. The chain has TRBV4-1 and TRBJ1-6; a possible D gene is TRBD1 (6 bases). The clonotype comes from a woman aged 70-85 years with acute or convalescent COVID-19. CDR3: CASSQDPQGHSPLHF. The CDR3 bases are TGCGCCAGCAGCCAAGACCCCCAGGGGCATTCACCCCTCCACTTT.